What follows are 25 T cell receptor beta chains derived from one specimen sequenced in a study of shared clonotypes between healthy human individuals. Measured with immunoSEQ multiplex PCR; TCRdb has only the in-frame clones, and not every one. The repertoire has 400,000 to 500,000 clones, roughly four fifths of them found once; the top ten carry 10% to 15%. The source material was PBMCs. These TCRs come from a woman between 40 and 55 years old in good health. Some clones in this sample may be carry-over from other donors' samples.

The CDR3 reads CASSYSTPRLYEQYF. The CDR3 DNA follows: TGTGCCAGCAGTTACTCCACCCCCCGGTTATACGAGCAGTACTTC. The chain recombines TRBV6-6 with TRBJ2-7; D gene unclear. The CDR3 runs 15 residues. Trimming removed 0 bases at V and 4 bases at J, with 13 bases between. CDR1 is MNHNY, CDR2 SVGAGI, per germline (reference sequence).

This clone was counted a few times. Since a much larger clone is just one base distant, this may be a read error. The chain has TRBV10-3 and TRBJ1-1; no firm D call. Germline assignment: CDR1 ENHRY and CDR2 SYGVKD. This CDR3 region has 14 residues. Trimming took off 3 bases at V and 3 bases at J, with 11 bases between the two ends. The CDR3, as DNA: TGTGCCATCAGTGACAGGCTAGGGCACACTGAAGCTTTCTTT. This sequence encodes CAISDRLGHTEAFF.

The rearrangement links TRBV6-1 to TRBJ1-1, with 8 bases that match TRBD1. This CDR3 has 18 amino acids. From germline, CDR1 is MNHNS and CDR2 SASEGT. Trimming at V came to 3 bases and at J to 4 bases, leaving 16 bases not matched to a gene. The DNA of the CDR3 is TGTGCCAGCAGTGATTTTAGTCAGGGGGCGAGTATAGGCACTGAAGCTTTCTTT. Its translation: CASSDFSQGASIGTEAFF.

This chain connects TRBV18 to TRBJ2-7; D tentatively fits TRBD1 or TRBD2 (5 bases each). V was shortened by 3 bases and J by 4 bases, with 19 bases between the two germline ends. The CDR3 length is 16 residues. CDR1 KGHSH and CDR2 LQKENI come from the germline V gene. This chain's CDR3 is CASSPPGTKLDYEQYF. As DNA, the CDR3 is TGTGCCAGCTCACCTCCTGGGACCAAACTGGATTACGAGCAGTACTTC.

The chain uses TRBV7-8 and TRBJ2-5, with D hard to call. This CDR3 region has 14 residues. V was pared by 5 bases and J by 3 bases, with 13 bases between. Germline CDR1 is SGHVS and CDR2 is FQNEAQ. The CDR3 loop reads CASSLITLKETQYF. CDR3 DNA sequence: TGTGCCAGCAGCCTTATAACCCTAAAAGAGACCCAGTACTTC.

The chain combines TRBV25-1 with TRBJ1-2; 7 bases are a match to TRBD1. This CDR3 contains 17 residues. Trimming cost V 3 bases and J 3 bases; bases outside gene matches: 13. CDR1 and CDR2 from the germline V gene are MGHDK and SYGVNS. The CDR3 spells CASSEAGGLPLHYGYTF. The CDR3, as DNA: TGTGCCAGCAGTGAGGCAGGGGGTCTCCCCCTTCACTATGGCTACACCTTC.

The rearrangement joins TRBV7-2 to TRBJ2-1; D remains ambiguous. Germline assignment: CDR1 SGHTA and CDR2 FQGNSA. Trimming cost V 11 bases and J 5 bases, with 7 bases left between them. The CDR3 length is 10 residues. The CDR3 loop is CACWDNEQFF. In nucleotides, the CDR3 is TGTGCCTGTTGGGACAATGAGCAGTTCTTC.

V is TRBV29-1 and J is TRBJ1-1; 7 bases are a match to TRBD1. The germline V gene encodes CDR1 SQVTM and CDR2 ANQGSEA. CDR3 length: 16 residues. The trim removed 1 base at V and 4 bases at J, leaving 12 bases unmatched. CDR3 in amino acids: CSVEGPPRGGITEAFF. The CDR3 DNA sequence: TGCAGCGTTGAAGGTCCCCCCAGGGGGGGGATCACTGAAGCTTTCTTT.

The gene calls are TRBV7-9 and TRBJ2-5; 12 nucleotides agree with TRBD2. The CDR3 extends over 18 amino acids. V lost 5 bases, J lost 7 bases, and 17 bases stayed unmatched. Germline-derived CDR1 and CDR2 are SEHNR and FQNEAQ (reference sequence). CDR3 region: CASSARGLAGGASGTQYF. CDR3 nucleotides: TGTGCCAGCAGCGCCCGAGGCCTAGCGGGAGGGGCCAGCGGGACCCAGTACTTC.

On this clone: This likely came from a read error, as a far larger clone is one base away. Within the sample, other DNA sequences also encode this same CDR3. The V call is TRBV30, the J call TRBJ1-1, with D perhaps TRBD1 (5 bases). Looked up from germline, CDR1 is GTSNPN and CDR2 is SVGIG (reference sequence). The CDR3 is 16 residues long. The CDR3 nucleotides are TGTGCCCGGAGGGTCGGGGGGGGAAGTGCGAACACTGAGGCTTTCTTT. The encoded protein is CARRVGGGSANTEAFF. The variable domain in full, completed from reference TRBV30 and TRBJ1-1, reads SQTIHQWPATLVQPVGSPLSLECTVEGTSNPNLYWYRQAAGRGLQLLFYSVGIGQISSEVPQNLSASRPQDRQFILSSKKLLLSDSGFYLCARRVGGGSANTEAFFGQGTRLTVV.

This sequence joins TRBV7-9 and TRBJ2-5; D possibly corresponds to TRBD1 (5 bases). The closer fit of TRBJ2-7 to the DNA end suggests the J call may be wrong. The CDR3 length is 18 residues. Germline V gives CDR1 SEHNR, CDR2 FQNEAQ (reference sequence). The CDR3 DNA sequence: TGTGCCAGCAGCTTAGCGGTGGGGCAAGGAAGGAGCTCCTACGAGCAGTACTTC. Protein product: CASSLAVGQGRSSYEQYF.

The chain combines TRBV4-2 with TRBJ1-1, with D possibly matching TRBD1 (5 bases). The germline V gene encodes CDR1 LGHNA and CDR2 YNFKEQ. This CDR3 contains 15 residues. V lost 3 bases and J 5 bases, leaving 16 bases between the germline ends. The CDR3 nucleotides read TGTGCCAGCAGCCAGGTCCCCGGGCGGGGGACTGAAGCTTTCTTT. Its translation is CASSQVPGRGTEAFF.

The chain has TRBV6-5 and TRBJ2-7; TRBD2 agrees at 11 bases. CDR1 MNHEY and CDR2 SVGAGI come from the germline V gene. V shed 6 bases and J 0 bases; nucleotides not matched to a gene: 4. There are 15 residues in the CDR3. CDR3 amino acids: CASSRGTSGSYEQYF. CDR3 in DNA: TGTGCCAGCAGCCGCGGGACTAGCGGCTCCTACGAGCAGTACTTC.

Concerning this clone: Given a far larger clone just one base away, this is likely a sequencing read error. V is TRBV6-5 and J is TRBJ2-7; 8 bases are a match to TRBD2. In germline, CDR1 is MNHEY, CDR2 SVGAGI. There are 15 residues in the CDR3. CDR3 protein: CASSHSAGGSDEQYF. The DNA for the CDR3 is TGTGCCAGCAGTCACTCTGCGGGAGGTTCGGACGAGCAGTACTTC.

The chain joins TRBV7-3 to TRBJ2-1, with D perhaps TRBD2 (5 bases). The germline V gene encodes CDR1 SGHTA and CDR2 FQGTGA. This CDR3 has 15 residues. V lost 4 bases, J lost 5 bases, and 15 bases lay in between. CDR3 residues: CASSSPRGENNEQFF. DNA of the CDR3: TGTGCCAGCAGCTCTCCTCGGGGAGAAAACAATGAGCAGTTCTTC.

This sequence joins TRBV18 and TRBJ2-1; 10 bases are a match to TRBD2. The CDR3 has 20 residues. V trimming: 2 bases; J trimming: 2 bases; junction bases outside the gene matches: 15. Germline V gene sequence: CDR1 KGHSH, CDR2 LQKENI. This CDR3 is CASSPGTSVRLSTAYNEQFF. The CDR3 DNA follows: TGTGCCAGCTCACCAGGGACTAGCGTTCGCCTCTCTACAGCCTACAATGAGCAGTTCTTC.

This chain connects TRBV29-1 to TRBJ2-7, with 10 bases that match TRBD2. This CDR3 comprises 13 residues. Germline V lookup: CDR1 SQVTM, CDR2 ANQGSEA. The V gene end was trimmed by 8 bases and the J gene end by 3 bases; junction bases not matched to a gene: 7. The CDR3 loop is CSIPSSGGYEQYF. CDR3 bases: TGCAGCATCCCTTCTAGCGGGGGCTACGAGCAGTACTTC.

The rearrangement uses TRBV4-2 and TRBJ1-2; 8 bases align to TRBD1. The CDR3 is 15 residues long. The ends lost 0 bases at V and 3 bases at J; junction bases unmatched: 3. Germline CDR1 LGHNA, CDR2 YNFKEQ. In DNA form, the CDR3 reads TGTGCCAGCAGCCAAGAATCGGGACAGGACTATGGCTACACCTTC. It codes for CASSQESGQDYGYTF.

This chain joins TRBV25-1 and TRBJ1-3, with 8 bases lining up with TRBD1. The germline V gene encodes CDR1 MGHDK and CDR2 SYGVNS. The CDR3 runs 16 residues. After removal of 5 bases from V and 3 bases from J, the junction contained 9 bases not matched to a gene. In nucleotides, the CDR3 is TGTGCCAGCAGTCCCCCCGGACAGGGTCGTGGAAACACCATATATTTT. Translated, it gives CASSPPGQGRGNTIYF.

The rearrangement uses TRBV11-3 and TRBJ1-1; 10 bases are shared with TRBD1. CDR3 size: 16 residues. The V and J ends lost 4 bases and 0 bases, in that order; junction bases with no gene match: 5. From germline, CDR1 is SGHNT and CDR2 YENEEA. In DNA, the CDR3 is TGTGCCAGCAGCTCCAGGACAGGGGGGGTGAACACTGAAGCTTTCTTT. This gives the protein CASSSRTGGVNTEAFF.

As to this clone: A far larger clone differs by one base, so this is likely a read error. The chain employs TRBV7-9 and TRBJ2-3, with D perhaps TRBD2 (6 bases). V was trimmed by 1 base and J by 0 bases, leaving 8 bases between them. The CDR3 consists of 15 residues. Germline CDR1 SEHNR, CDR2 FQNEAQ (reference sequence). The CDR3 loop reads CASSLVGGSTDTQYF. As DNA, the CDR3 is TGTGCCAGCAGCTTAGTCGGGGGAAGCACAGATACGCAGTATTTT.

This chain joins TRBV6-1 and TRBJ2-7, with 10 bases lining up with TRBD1. CDR3 size: 15 residues. Germline trimming cut 3 bases from V and 2 bases from J; bases unmatched to any gene: 4. CDR1 and CDR2 (germline): MNHNS, SASEGT. CDR3 DNA: TGTGCCAGCAGTGACCGGACAGGGGGGGCCTACGAGCAGTACTTC. Protein: CASSDRTGGAYEQYF.

Concerning this clone: Additional DNA sequences in this sample encode the identical CDR3. This chain uses TRBV29-1 with TRBJ2-5; D ambiguous. The germline V and J ends were trimmed by 4 bases and 3 bases, with 9 bases remaining between them. Per the germline V gene, CDR1 is SQVTM and CDR2 is ANQGSEA. This CDR3 has 12 residues. In DNA form, the CDR3 reads TGCAGCGTTGGGCAGGTAAAAGAGACCCAGTACTTC. It codes for CSVGQVKETQYF. The whole variable domain, filled in from reference TRBV29-1 and TRBJ2-5, reads SAVISQKPSRDICQRGTSLTIQCQVDSQVTMMFWYRQQPGQSLTLIATANQGSEATYESGFVIDKFPISRPNLTFSTLTVSNMSPEDSSIYLCSVGQVKETQYFGPGTRLLVL.

The chain has TRBV28 and TRBJ1-4; tentatively, D is TRBD1 (6 bases). The CDR3 is made up of 16 amino acids. Looked up from germline, CDR1 is MDHEN and CDR2 is SYDVKM. V was pared by 1 base and J by 5 bases, with 14 bases between. The CDR3 sequence: CASSLSFGQRNEKLFF. The CDR3 DNA is TGTGCCAGCAGTTTATCCTTTGGACAGAGGAATGAAAAACTGTTTTTT.

The chain is built from TRBV9 and TRBJ1-2; D is undetermined. Trimming took 3 bases from V and 4 from J, leaving 13 bases between them. CDR3 length: 14 amino acids. Germline loops: CDR1 SGDLS, CDR2 YYNGEE. The CDR3 DNA follows: TGTGCCAGCAGCGACGGGGTCCCCCTCTATGGCTACACCTTC. Translated, it gives CASSDGVPLYGYTF. Combining the CDR3 with reference TRBV9 and TRBJ1-2 gives the whole variable domain DSGVTQTPKHLITATGQRVTLRCSPRSGDLSVYWYQQSLDQGLQFLIQYYNGEERAKGNILERFSAQQFPDLHSELNLSSLELGDSALYFCASSDGVPLYGYTFGSGTRLTVV.